Below, 26 T cell receptor beta chains from the same sample are listed, as sequenced in a study of blood T cell repertoires in COVID-19. TCRdb's table, derived via immunoSEQ multiplex PCR, lists solely in-frame clones and lacks some. Of around 21,000 clones in the sample, 70% to 80% are singletons; the top ten hold 45% to 70%. Material: peripheral blood. All receptors derive from an older man with acute or convalescent COVID-19.

The chain recombines TRBV5-1 with TRBJ2-1; weak D call: TRBD2 (5 bases). Germline V gene data show CDR1 as SGHRS and CDR2 as YFSETQ. Trimming pared 0 bases from V and 7 bases from J, leaving 20 bases between. This CDR3 region has 17 residues. The CDR3 DNA reads as TGCGCCAGCAGCTTGGAAGCGGTAGGCAAGAGGCAAAATGAGCAGTTCTTC. It specifies CASSLEAVGKRQNEQFF.

The rearrangement links TRBV19 to TRBJ2-5; 8 nucleotides align to TRBD2. The ends lost 5 bases at V and 3 bases at J; junction bases unmatched: 5. The CDR3 loop spans 14 amino acids. Germline V gene data show CDR1 as LNHDA and CDR2 as SQIVND (reference sequence). CDR3 region: CASSSSGSKETQYF. CDR3 in DNA: TGTGCCAGTAGTTCAAGCGGGAGCAAAGAGACCCAGTACTTC.

The chain has TRBV28 and TRBJ1-4; tentatively, D is TRBD1 (5 bases). The ends were cut back, 3 bases at V and 7 bases at J, with 12 bases in the middle. CDR3 size: 14 residues. Germline CDR1 is MDHEN and CDR2 is SYDVKM. The CDR3 is CASSFAGGREKLFF. The CDR3 bases are TGTGCCAGCAGTTTCGCGGGGGGACGTGAAAAACTGTTTTTT.

V is TRBV18 and J is TRBJ2-2; 7 bases fit TRBD1. Trimming removed 3 bases from V and 5 bases from J; junction bases left unmatched: 3. The length of the CDR3 is 14 residues. CDR1 KGHSH and CDR2 LQKENI come from the germline V gene. The CDR3 DNA sequence: TGTGCCAGCTCACCGGGACAGCAAACCGGGGAGCTGTTTTTT. Translated: CASSPGQQTGELFF.

The J gene is TRBJ2-1, the V gene TRBV3-1 (or the pseudogene TRBV3-2); D uncertain. V lost 6 bases to trimming and J lost 2 bases, with 11 bases between them. This CDR3 has 14 amino acids. In germline, CDR1 is LGHDT, CDR2 YNNKEL (reference sequence). The CDR3 DNA reads TGTGCCAGCAGGTTACGCGGAACCTACAATGAGCAGTTCTTC. Translation gives CASRLRGTYNEQFF.

This clone was detected once. The chain links TRBV25-1 to TRBJ2-3; 7 bases line up with TRBD2. Germline V gene sequence: CDR1 MGHDK, CDR2 SYGVNS. Trimming removed 3 bases from V and 2 bases from J; junction bases left unmatched: 8. The CDR3 runs to 16 residues. The CDR3 loop is CASSDVVGGYTDTQYF. The CDR3 nucleotides read TGTGCCAGCAGTGACGTCGTGGGAGGGTACACAGATACGCAGTATTTT.

This rearrangement joins TRBV18 to TRBJ1-1; D is undetermined. Germline V gene lookup returns CDR1 KGHSH and CDR2 LQKENI. The CDR3 is 15 amino acids. V lost 6 bases, J lost 1 base, and 15 bases lay in between. The CDR3 sequence: CASSRRSTANTEAFF. CDR3 bases: TGTGCCAGCTCCCGACGATCCACAGCGAACACTGAAGCTTTCTTT.

V and J are TRBV7-3 and TRBJ1-5; 7 nucleotides agree with TRBD1. The CDR3 extends over 15 amino acids. Germline CDR1 SGHTA, CDR2 FQGTGA. Trimming took 5 bases from V and 3 from J; bases not matched to a gene: 7. The CDR3 region has the DNA TGTGCCAGCAGCCCGGGGCAGGGGGACAATCAGCCCCAGCATTTT. Amino acid sequence: CASSPGQGDNQPQHF.

The V call is TRBV11-3, the J call TRBJ2-1; D is perhaps TRBD2 (5 bases). V lost 1 base and J 6 bases, leaving 13 bases between the germline ends. The CDR3 has 15 residues. CDR1 SGHNT and CDR2 YENEEA come from the germline V gene. CDR3 in amino acids: CASSLVATTVNEQFF. CDR3 DNA sequence: TGTGCCAGCAGCTTAGTCGCGACTACGGTCAATGAGCAGTTCTTC.

This clone was picked up one time. This chain joins TRBV6-2 or TRBV6-3 and TRBJ1-5; perhaps TRBD1 as D (6 bases). The germline V and J ends were trimmed by 6 bases and 1 base, with 13 bases remaining between them. This CDR3 spans 15 amino acids. Germline V lookup: CDR1 MNHEY, CDR2 SVGEGT. CDR3 sequence reads: CASSLTTGSNQPQHF. CDR3 DNA sequence: TGTGCCAGCAGCCTCACGACAGGCAGCAATCAGCCCCAGCATTTT.

The rearrangement uses TRBV28 and TRBJ2-1; 8 bases align to TRBD2. The V segment lost 5 bases and the J segment 12 bases; nucleotides outside the gene matches: 6. From germline, CDR1 is MDHEN and CDR2 SYDVKM. The CDR3 is 12 amino acids. The CDR3 coding sequence is TGTGCCAGCAGTCCAGCAGCGGGAGTGCAGTTCTTC. Translating gives CASSPAAGVQFF. The whole variable domain, filled in from reference TRBV28 and TRBJ2-1, reads DVKVTQSSRYLVKRTGEKVFLECVQDMDHENMFWYRQDPGLGLRLIYFSYDVKMKEKGDIPEGYSVSREKKERFSLILESASTNQTSMYLCASSPAAGVQFFGPGTRLTVL.

V is TRBV24-1 and J is TRBJ2-6, with a possible D match to TRBD1 (6 bases). The CDR3 has 17 amino acids. CDR1 is KGHDR, CDR2 SFDVKD, per germline. The V end was cut by 2 bases, the J end by 0 bases, with 10 bases between. The CDR3 sequence: CATSDSGHRSGANVLTF. The CDR3 coding sequence is TGTGCCACCAGTGATTCGGGACACCGCTCTGGGGCCAACGTCCTGACTTTC.

The J gene is TRBJ2-5, the V gene TRBV30; D is undetermined. V lost 0 bases, J lost 6 bases, and 14 bases lay in between. CDR1 and CDR2 (germline): GTSNPN, SVGIG (reference sequence). The CDR3 is made up of 14 amino acids. The CDR3 is CAWSVPEARKTQYF. The CDR3 bases are TGTGCCTGGAGTGTTCCCGAGGCCCGGAAGACCCAGTACTTC.

The chain couples TRBV29-1 to TRBJ1-2; 12 bases map to TRBD1. Trimming took 4 bases from V and 3 from J; bases not matched to a gene: 9. The length of the CDR3 is 16 residues. Germline CDR1 SQVTM, CDR2 ANQGSEA. The CDR3: CSVAKGQGAVDYGYTF. The CDR3 DNA reads TGCAGCGTTGCCAAGGGACAGGGGGCTGTCGACTATGGCTACACCTTC.

This chain uses TRBV28 with TRBJ2-7, with TRBD2 matching over 8 bases. V trimming: 7 bases; J trimming: 0 bases; junction bases outside the gene matches: 5. The CDR3 is made up of 14 amino acids. Germline CDR1 MDHEN, CDR2 SYDVKM. The CDR3 loop reads CASIPAGDSYEQYF. The DNA of the CDR3 is TGTGCCAGCATACCAGCGGGGGACTCCTACGAGCAGTACTTC.

The chain is built from TRBV6-1 and TRBJ1-1; no clear D gene. Germline V gives CDR1 MNHNS, CDR2 SASEGT. Trimming stripped 3 bases from V and 4 bases from J, with 9 bases between. CDR3 length equals 13 residues. The CDR3 DNA sequence: TGTGCCAGCAGTGAGGGAGGCGTCACTGAAGCTTTCTTT. Amino acids: CASSEGGVTEAFF.

The chain has TRBV11-2 and TRBJ1-3; 9 positions match TRBD1. Germline CDR1 SGHAT, CDR2 FQNNGV. The V and J ends lost 1 base and 4 bases, in that order; junction bases with no gene match: 11. There are 18 residues in the CDR3. Here the CDR3 DNA reads TGTGCCAGCAGCTTAGGGTCCGGGACAGGGCCACGAGGAAACACCATATATTTT. Amino acid sequence: CASSLGSGTGPRGNTIYF.

This chain joins TRBV27 and TRBJ2-2; D gene uncertain. Germline CDR1 MNHEY, CDR2 SMNVEV (reference sequence). The CDR3 has 14 amino acids. The V end was cut by 0 bases, the J end by 2 bases, with 4 bases between. The CDR3 nucleotides read TGTGCCAGCAGTTTATCCCCAAACACCGGGGAGCTGTTTTTT. Translating it yields CASSLSPNTGELFF.

This clone was counted once. The chain has TRBV11-2 and TRBJ1-2, with D possibly TRBD1 on 5 matching bases. Germline V gives CDR1 SGHAT, CDR2 FQNNGV. Deletions cut 1 base from V and 6 bases from J, with 9 bases between. The CDR3 is 13 residues long. The CDR3 spells CASSLAGWNGYTF. The CDR3 coding sequence is TGTGCCAGCAGCTTAGCAGGGTGGAATGGCTACACCTTC. Supplemented by reference TRBV11-2 and TRBJ1-2, the full variable domain reads EAGVAQSPRYKIIEKRQSVAFWCNPISGHATLYWYQQILGQGPKLLIQFQNNGVVDDSQLPKDRFSAERLKGVDSTLKIQPAKLEDSAVYLCASSLAGWNGYTFGSGTRLTVV.

The sample holds a few counts of this clone. This chain connects TRBV5-4 to TRBJ2-3; D is perhaps TRBD1 (6 bases). CDR3 size: 14 residues. Trimming shortened V by 4 bases and J by 3 bases, and 12 bases separated the two germline ends. Per the germline V gene, CDR1 is SGHNT and CDR2 is YYREEE (reference sequence). CDR3 residues: CASSIAQGTDTQYF. CDR3 DNA: TGTGCCAGCAGCATTGCACAGGGAACAGATACGCAGTATTTT. The variable domain in full, completed from reference TRBV5-4 and TRBJ2-3, reads ETGVTQSPTHLIKTRGQQVTLRCSSQSGHNTVSWYQQALGQGPQFIFQYYREEENGRGNFPPRFSGLQFPNYSSELNVNALELDDSALYLCASSIAQGTDTQYFGPGTRLTVL.

The V and J genes are TRBV3-1 (or the pseudogene TRBV3-2) and TRBJ2-5, with 8 positions matching TRBD1. Germline CDR1 and CDR2: LGHDT and YNNKEL (reference sequence). The trim removed 1 base at V and 5 bases at J, leaving 9 bases unmatched. This CDR3 spans 16 amino acids. For the CDR3, the DNA is TGTGCCAGCAGCCAAGTAAGGAGGACAGGGCAGGAGACCCAGTACTTC. Amino acid sequence: CASSQVRRTGQETQYF.

The chain links TRBV3-1 (or the pseudogene TRBV3-2) to TRBJ2-1; the match to TRBD2 covers 14 bases. CDR3 length equals 15 residues. With V trimmed by 4 bases and J by 9 bases, 5 bases remained unmatched. Germline-derived CDR1 and CDR2 are LGHDT and YNNKEL (reference sequence). The CDR3 nucleotides are TGTGCCAGCAGCCGCGGGACTAGCGGGAGAGGTGAGCAGTTCTTC. It yields the protein CASSRGTSGRGEQFF.

This clone was seen ten or more times. The rearrangement links TRBV27 to TRBJ1-1; no reliable D call. The germline V and J ends were trimmed by 2 bases and 3 bases, with 7 bases remaining between them. This CDR3 contains 13 residues. From germline, CDR1 is MNHEY and CDR2 SMNVEV (reference sequence). CDR3 bases: TGTGCCAGCAGTTTAGAACAGCACACTGAAGCTTTCTTT. Protein: CASSLEQHTEAFF.

The chain has TRBV4-1 and TRBJ2-1; 12 bases fit TRBD2. The CDR3 has 16 amino acids. Per the germline V gene, CDR1 is MGHRA and CDR2 is YSYEKL. V shed 3 bases and J 4 bases; nucleotides not matched to a gene: 4. Written as DNA, the CDR3 is TGCGCCAGCAGCCAGGGGACTAGCGGGTTTTACAATGAGCAGTTCTTC. Its translation: CASSQGTSGFYNEQFF.

The CDR3 DNA reads as TGTGCCAGCAGAATGACTAGCGGGCAGTACAATGAGCAGTTCTTC. Amino acids: CASRMTSGQYNEQFF. The chain joins TRBV7-2 to TRBJ2-1; the match to TRBD2 covers 10 bases. After removal of 6 bases from V and 4 bases from J, the junction contained 6 bases not matched to a gene. The CDR3 covers 15 residues. Germline loops: CDR1 SGHTA, CDR2 FQGNSA.

The rearrangement joins TRBV6-5 to TRBJ1-2; no firm D call. The CDR3 covers 13 residues. Germline V CDR1 and CDR2: MNHEY, SVGAGI. Between the trimmed V and J ends, which lost 7 bases and 1 base, there was a span of 10 bases. The CDR3 bases are TGTGCCAGCAAGGCGGTCGTTAACTATGGCTACACCTTC. Protein product: CASKAVVNYGYTF.